A selection of T cell receptor beta chains follows, all from one sample in a study of CD4 T cells in relation to SARS-CoV-2 and coronaviruses. The assay was immunoSEQ multiplex PCR, and TCRdb's table has in-frame clones only and misses some. The profile shows 25,000 or so clones, 75% to 80% of them singletons. Their recognized antigens are unknown. Sequences were obtained from CD4+ T cells from PBMCs, cultured in vitro. These receptors were collected from a human donor in good health. The CDR3 runs from the conserved cysteine through the conserved F or W. The order of the fields is V gene, clone size, J gene, D gene, CDR3 DNA, CDR3 protein. D genes are given only for firm matches. Part of the rows lack a size; the others show once, few, many or a class for expanded clones.

TRBV9	.	TRBJ2-2	TRBD1	TGTGCCAGCAGCGGGGGGTTAACAGGGGAGAGTTTTGGCGCCGGGGAGCTGTTTTTT	CASSGGLTGESFGAGELFF
TRBV6-5	.	TRBJ2-7	TRBD1	TGTGCCAGCATTAGGTCGGACAGGGGGTCATACGAGCAGTACTTC	CASIRSDRGSYEQYF
TRBV24-1	.	TRBJ2-3	TRBD2	TGTGCCACCAGTGACCCTCGGGAGGGCGACACAGATACGCAGTATTTT	CATSDPREGDTDTQYF
TRBV15	.	TRBJ2-3	TRBD2	TGTGCCACCAGCAGAGATGGCGGGAGCTCAGATACGCAGTATTTT	CATSRDGGSSDTQYF
TRBV7-9	.	TRBJ2-1	.	TGTGCCAGCAGCTTAGGCGGGATCTATGAGCAGTTCTTC	CASSLGGIYEQFF
TRBV14	few	TRBJ1-2	.	TGTGCCAGCAGCCAAGGGCAGAACTATGGCTACACCTTC	CASSQGQNYGYTF
TRBV18	.	TRBJ2-3	.	TGTGCCAGCTCGCAGGTGGACACAGATACGCAGTATTTT	CASSQVDTDTQYF
TRBV6-5	.	TRBJ1-1	TRBD1	TGTGCCAGCAGCGCCGGGACAGGGGGCACTGAAGCTTTCTTT	CASSAGTGGTEAFF
TRBV12-5	.	TRBJ2-6	.	TGTGCTAGTGGTTTGGTACCGGACGGCCGCTCTGGGGCCAACGTCCTGACTTTC	CASGLVPDGRSGANVLTF
TRBV10-3	.	TRBJ2-1	TRBD2	TGTGCCATCAGTGAGGCGGGAGTGAGCAATGAGCAGTTCTTC	CAISEAGVSNEQFF